This TCR beta chain was documented in a study of cytomegalovirus exposure and HLA in healthy donors. Findings of the study overall: Clonal expansion, a later analysis showed, was greater in HLA-associated TCR beta chains than in equally common others. The authors listed 150 or so TCR beta chains as cytomegalovirus-associated. Follow-up analysis found HLA locus-dependent TCR association rates, highest for DRB1 and lowest for HLA-C.

Donors were nominally healthy when sampled, though unrecorded immune exposures were likely. To note about this clone: What it binds is unknown.

With 60 Vbeta and 13 Jbeta primers, the PCR was carried out. The assay was immunoSEQ multiplex PCR, and TCRdb's table has in-frame clones only and misses some. Among about 150,000 clones listed, approximately 81% were seen once. This CDR3 comprises 15 residues. The germline V gene has CDR1 SGHKS and CDR2 YYEKEE (reference sequence). The germline V and J ends were trimmed by 0 bases and 2 bases, with 12 bases remaining between them. The sample consisted of PBMCs. V gene TRBV5-5 combines with J gene TRBJ2-7; D gene uncertain. The TCR sequence derives from a man aged 18 to 30 in good health and CMV-seronegative. CDR3 sequence (DNA): TGTGCCAGCAGCTTGGTGGCCGATTTTACCTACGAGCAGTACTTC. Protein sequence: CASSLVADFTYEQYF.